A selection of T cell receptor beta chains follows, all from one sample in a study of blood T cell repertoires in COVID-19. Here immunoSEQ multiplex PCR was the method, and the copy in TCRdb shows in-frame clones only, minus some. This table holds about 150,000 clones, approximately 82% found once. Specimen: peripheral blood. The receptors shown here come from a human donor with acute or convalescent COVID-19. The donor label of this sample is uncertain. The CDR3 runs from the conserved cysteine through the conserved F or W. The D gene is left open where the match is weak. Not all rows give a size; the values are once, few, many and, for expanded clones, a class.

clone_size j_call d_call v_call cdr3_aa cdr3_nt
- TRBJ1-2 - TRBV29-1 CSVYTGRGYTF TGCAGCGTGTACACAGGGCGCGGCTACACCTTC
- TRBJ1-4 - TRBV20-1 CSASLRTLHEKLFF TGCAGTGCTAGTCTCCGAACTCTTCATGAAAAACTGTTTTTT
- TRBJ2-7 - TRBV7-9 CASSLQGNEQYF TGTGCCAGCAGCTTACAGGGAAACGAGCAGTACTTC
- TRBJ1-5 TRBD1 TRBV5-8 CASSITGTGNQPQHF TGTGCCAGCAGTATTACCGGGACAGGGAATCAGCCCCAGCATTTT
- TRBJ2-7 - TRBV7-8 CASSPIPRYHEQYF TGTGCCAGCAGCCCTATTCCCCGGTACCACGAGCAGTACTTC
once TRBJ1-1 TRBD1 TRBV10-1 CASSDRTGFMNTEAFF TGCGCCAGCAGTGATCGGACAGGCTTCATGAACACTGAAGCTTTCTTT
- TRBJ1-1 - TRBV6-5 CASSSMLQAEAFF TGTGCCAGCAGTTCCATGTTACAGGCGGAAGCTTTCTTT
- TRBJ1-2 - TRBV2 CASSEQAISYGYTF TGTGCCAGCAGTGAACAGGCTATATCTTATGGCTACACCTTC
- TRBJ2-7 - TRBV6-6 CASSYDRSIYEQYF TGTGCCAGCAGTTACGACAGGTCCATCTACGAGCAGTACTTC
- TRBJ1-3 TRBD1 TRBV5-1 CASSPGQVGNTIYF TGCGCCAGCAGCCCGGGACAGGTCGGAAACACCATATATTTT
- TRBJ2-2 - TRBV4-3 CASNRSAGGQGGGGELFF TGCGCCAGCAACCGCTCCGCGGGGGGACAGGGTGGTGGCGGGGAGCTGTTTTTT
- TRBJ2-1 - TRBV5-6 CASRRNRNEQFF TGTGCCAGCAGGCGGAATCGGAATGAGCAGTTCTTC
- TRBJ1-6 - TRBV9 CASSGDSYNSPLHF TGTGCCAGCAGCGGAGACAGTTATAATTCACCCCTCCACTTT
- TRBJ2-1 - TRBV14 CASSPQLTNEQFF TGTGCCAGCAGCCCACAGCTGACAAATGAGCAGTTCTTC
- TRBJ1-2 TRBD1 TRBV30 CAWSHPGQGNYGYTF TGTGCCTGGAGTCATCCGGGACAGGGTAACTATGGCTACACCTTC
- TRBJ2-7 TRBD1 TRBV7-2 CASSFFRTGSYEQYF TGTGCCAGCAGCTTTTTCCGGACAGGGTCCTACGAGCAGTACTTC
- TRBJ1-3 - TRBV9 CASKALSGNTIYF TGTGCCAGCAAAGCCCTCTCTGGAAACACCATATATTTT
- TRBJ1-6 - TRBV5-6 CASSLGSSYNSPLHF TGTGCCAGCAGCTTGGGGAGCTCCTATAATTCACCCCTCCACTTT
- TRBJ1-2 - TRBV5-4 CASSFKRGWDGYTF TGTGCCAGCAGCTTTAAAAGGGGCTGGGATGGCTACACCTTC
- TRBJ2-7 TRBD2 TRBV3-1/TRBV3-2 CASSQEPPGLARKISYEQYF TGTGCCAGCAGCCAAGAGCCCCCAGGACTAGCGCGAAAAATCTCCTACGAGCAGTACTTC
- TRBJ1-1 - TRBV5-8 CASSLVRNTEAFF TGTGCCAGCAGCTTGGTGAGGAACACTGAAGCTTTCTTT
- TRBJ2-1 TRBD2 TRBV3-1/TRBV3-2 CASSQEIPGGTYNEQFF TGTGCCAGCAGCCAAGAGATCCCGGGGGGTACCTACAATGAGCAGTTCTTC
- TRBJ1-6 TRBD1 TRBV5-1 CASSFGTVNSPLHF TGCGCCAGCAGCTTTGGGACAGTCAATTCACCCCTCCACTTT
- TRBJ2-1 TRBD2 TRBV5-1 CASRLAGGYNEQFF TGCGCCAGCAGGCTAGCGGGGGGGTACAATGAGCAGTTCTTC
few TRBJ1-5 TRBD1 TRBV6-5 CASSYRGTGGTQPQHF TGTGCCAGCAGTTACCGCGGGACAGGGGGCACACAGCCCCAGCATTTT
- TRBJ1-4 TRBD1 TRBV6-5 CASRRDRAGNEKLFF TGTGCCAGCAGACGCGACAGGGCAGGGAATGAAAAACTGTTTTTT
- TRBJ1-5 TRBD1 TRBV18 CASSPGTGANQPQHF TGTGCCAGCTCACCCGGGACAGGGGCCAATCAGCCCCAGCATTTT
- TRBJ1-1 - TRBV12-3/TRBV12-4 CASSGQMNTEAFF TGTGCCAGCAGCGGACAGATGAACACTGAAGCTTTCTTT
- TRBJ2-5 TRBD1 TRBV6-6 CASSTWGQKETQYF TGTGCCAGCAGTACTTGGGGACAGAAAGAGACCCAGTACTTC
- TRBJ1-2 - TRBV5-5 CASSREWQDGYTF TGTGCCAGCAGCCGGGAGTGGCAGGATGGCTACACCTTC